The clone carrying this T cell receptor (beta chain) was seen many times. This sample stems from a study of response to subunit inactivated influenza vaccine. TCRdb reprocessed the RT-PCR reads via MiXCR and lists one record per CDR3 protein. The top ten clones hold roughly 11% of a sample with more than 450,000 distinct CDR3 sequences, approximately 10% of them seen once. V was trimmed by 2 bases and J by 0 bases, leaving 9 bases between them. The CDR3 sequence is 16 residues long. In germline, CDR1 is SGDLS, CDR2 YYNGEE. This sample was shared with a second study, whose subject was T cells expressing NK-cell markers. Per that study: Generation of TCR beta cDNA was performed by 5'RACE template switching incorporating UMIs. Sorted CD3+CD56+NKG2C+, CD3+CD56+NKG2C- and CD3+CD56-NKG2C+ T cells provided the TCR beta repertoires. Seven HCMV-seropositive donors and one seronegative donor made up the eight sequenced donors. Four donors showed these clonotypes also leading the CD3+CD56-NKG2C+ fraction. Clarity on HCMV specificity was lacking for the expanded NKG2C+ T cell clones.

V usage is TRBV9 and J usage is TRBJ2-6; D ambiguous. The sequence was collected from a man aged 50-60 years who received an inactivated influenza vaccine. The source material was PBMCs from blood, sampled on the day of vaccination. CDR3 residues: CASSVRPLSGANVLTF. The CDR3 coding sequence is TGTGCCAGCAGCGTTAGACCTCTCTCTGGGGCCAACGTCCTGACTTTC.